This T cell receptor (beta chain) originates from a study of CD8 T cells in ankylosing spondylitis. By quantitative 5'-RACE with molecular barcodes, the TCR beta libraries were made. TCRdb analysed the 5' RACE reads with MiXCR anew, one entry per CDR3 protein. Found here are under 950,000 distinct CDR3 sequences, under 20% of them singletons; the top ten hold about a fifth. General study points: A number of the motif variants had already been described in reactive arthritis synovial fluid and blood. Disease-linked clones displayed a CD8+ phenotype and appeared relatively rarely in peripheral blood. The study looked at matched synovial fluid samples from ankylosing spondylitis patients. Disease-linked clones were reported to be significantly enriched there. Within ankylosing spondylitis blood, a TCR beta motif made up of roughly eight highly homologous variants appeared to be characteristic.

Turning to this clonotype: The target antigen is unknown.

Sample: blood, either unsorted or a sorted T cell fraction (not recorded which). The sequence was obtained from a male donor with ankylosing spondylitis.

The CDR3 region has the DNA TGTGCCAGCAGCTTAGACGGCGTCCCCGAGCAGTACTTC. Its translation: CASSLDGVPEQYF. J is TRBJ2-7 and V is TRBV11-2; D unresolved. CDR1 is SGHAT and CDR2 is FQNNGV in the germline V gene. V gave up 0 bases and J gave up 6 bases, with 9 bases separating them. The CDR3 runs to 13 residues.